The rows below give T cell receptor beta chains drawn from one sample of a study of control samples from healthy donors and cancer patients. The protocol was immunoSEQ multiplex PCR, while the TCRdb copy is restricted to in-frame clones and leaves out a portion. The repertoire holds 95,000 to 100,000 clones, with around nine tenths as singletons. The specimen was blood. The receptor set was obtained from a man aged 25 to 40 in good health. Both conserved end residues are part of each CDR3. A D gene is named only where the DNA matches it firmly. A clone size is listed for some rows: how often the clone was seen (once, few, many), or a class if it is expanded.

v_call: TRBV11-2; j_call: TRBJ1-6; d_call: NA; clone_size: few; cdr3_nt: TGTGCCAGCAGCCGGAACAGGGCCGGGAATTCACCCCTCCACTTT; cdr3_aa: CASSRNRAGNSPLHF
v_call: TRBV3-1/TRBV3-2; j_call: TRBJ2-4; d_call: NA; clone_size: NA; cdr3_nt: TGTGCCAGCAGCCAAGGAGCCAAAAACATTCAGTACTTC; cdr3_aa: CASSQGAKNIQYF
v_call: TRBV11-3; j_call: TRBJ2-5; d_call: NA; clone_size: NA; cdr3_nt: TGTGCCAGCAGCCTCCTAGGAGGGGCGACCCAGTACTTC; cdr3_aa: CASSLLGGATQYF
v_call: TRBV7-3; j_call: TRBJ2-3; d_call: TRBD1; clone_size: NA; cdr3_nt: TGTGCCAGCAGGAGGTCAGGGGGCCTCACAGATACGCAGTATTTT; cdr3_aa: CASRRSGGLTDTQYF
v_call: TRBV11-2; j_call: TRBJ1-6; d_call: NA; clone_size: once; cdr3_nt: TGTGCCAGCAGCTTAGAGATTAATTCACCCCTCCACTTT; cdr3_aa: CASSLEINSPLHF
v_call: TRBV9; j_call: TRBJ2-1; d_call: TRBD1; clone_size: NA; cdr3_nt: TGTGCCAGCAGCGTAGAACAGGGGGCCTACAATGAGCAGTTCTTC; cdr3_aa: CASSVEQGAYNEQFF
v_call: TRBV2; j_call: TRBJ1-2; d_call: NA; clone_size: NA; cdr3_nt: TGTGCCAGCAGCGCCGATAGGGGGTGGGGCTACACCTTC; cdr3_aa: CASSADRGWGYTF
v_call: TRBV6-1; j_call: TRBJ1-5; d_call: NA; clone_size: once; cdr3_nt: TGTGCCAGCAGTGAAGCGGGGAGCAATCAGCCCCAGCATTTT; cdr3_aa: CASSEAGSNQPQHF
v_call: TRBV30; j_call: TRBJ2-2; d_call: TRBD1; clone_size: NA; cdr3_nt: TGTGCCTGGAGCCCGGGACAGGGTGCCGGGGAGCTGTTTTTT; cdr3_aa: CAWSPGQGAGELFF
v_call: TRBV5-1; j_call: TRBJ1-1; d_call: NA; clone_size: NA; cdr3_nt: TGCGCCAGCAGGTACAAGGGGGACACTGAAGCTTTCTTT; cdr3_aa: CASRYKGDTEAFF
v_call: TRBV28; j_call: TRBJ1-4; d_call: TRBD1; clone_size: NA; cdr3_nt: TGTGCCAGCAGTCTACAGGGGCCTGCTAATGAAAAACTGTTTTTT; cdr3_aa: CASSLQGPANEKLFF
v_call: TRBV19; j_call: TRBJ2-2; d_call: NA; clone_size: NA; cdr3_nt: TGTGCCAGTAGTATAACCGGGGAGCTGTTTTTT; cdr3_aa: CASSITGELFF
v_call: TRBV10-3; j_call: TRBJ1-1; d_call: NA; clone_size: NA; cdr3_nt: TGTGCCATCAAGGGGGGTGGGAATTTGAACACTGAAGCTTTCTTT; cdr3_aa: CAIKGGGNLNTEAFF
v_call: TRBV6-5; j_call: TRBJ1-1; d_call: TRBD1; clone_size: once; cdr3_nt: TGTGCCAGCAGTTACCGAGGGGGCTTGAACACTGAAGCTTTCTTT; cdr3_aa: CASSYRGGLNTEAFF
v_call: TRBV5-1; j_call: TRBJ1-1; d_call: TRBD1; clone_size: NA; cdr3_nt: TGCGCCAGCACCGGACAACAGGGGGCCTACACTGAAGCTTTCTTT; cdr3_aa: CASTGQQGAYTEAFF
v_call: TRBV7-6; j_call: TRBJ2-1; d_call: NA; clone_size: NA; cdr3_nt: TGTGCCAGCAGCTTAGCAGATAGCGGCAGGATTTACAATGAGCAGTTCTTC; cdr3_aa: CASSLADSGRIYNEQFF
v_call: TRBV30; j_call: TRBJ2-3; d_call: NA; clone_size: NA; cdr3_nt: TGTGCCTGGAGGGGCCGCCGGCATACGCAGTATTTT; cdr3_aa: CAWRGRRHTQYF
v_call: TRBV24-1; j_call: TRBJ2-1; d_call: NA; clone_size: NA; cdr3_nt: TGTGCCACCAGTGATTGGGAAACCCTTTGGAGCTCCTACAATGAGCAGTTCTTC; cdr3_aa: CATSDWETLWSSYNEQFF
v_call: TRBV18; j_call: TRBJ2-5; d_call: TRBD1; clone_size: NA; cdr3_nt: TGTGCCAGCTCACCGGACAGGAACGCCCTGGAGACCCAGTACTTC; cdr3_aa: CASSPDRNALETQYF
v_call: TRBV6-5; j_call: TRBJ2-3; d_call: TRBD2; clone_size: NA; cdr3_nt: TGTGCCAGCAGTTACTTGGCGGGAGTAGGAGATACGCAGTATTTT; cdr3_aa: CASSYLAGVGDTQYF
v_call: TRBV30; j_call: TRBJ2-1; d_call: NA; clone_size: NA; cdr3_nt: TGTGCCCGGTCGAGCGGGTTCTACAATGAGCAGTTCTTC; cdr3_aa: CARSSGFYNEQFF
v_call: TRBV30; j_call: TRBJ2-2; d_call: NA; clone_size: NA; cdr3_nt: TGTGCCTGGGAAAAGGTGAACACCGGGGAGCTGTTTTTT; cdr3_aa: CAWEKVNTGELFF
v_call: TRBV27; j_call: TRBJ2-7; d_call: NA; clone_size: NA; cdr3_nt: TGTGCCAGCAGTCAAACCACCCTAGTCTCCTACGAGCAGTACTTC; cdr3_aa: CASSQTTLVSYEQYF
v_call: TRBV4-3; j_call: TRBJ1-5; d_call: NA; clone_size: NA; cdr3_nt: TGCGCCAGCAGCCAAGACGGAACGTTGACCGGTCAGCCCCAGCATTTT; cdr3_aa: CASSQDGTLTGQPQHF
v_call: TRBV28; j_call: TRBJ2-3; d_call: NA; clone_size: NA; cdr3_nt: TGTGCCAGCAGTTTAGCAGCTGAGGGCACAGATACGCAGTATTTT; cdr3_aa: CASSLAAEGTDTQYF